This T cell receptor beta chain comes out of a study of beta chain features in type 1 diabetes. At the level of the study: In age, gender and cell yields, patients were similar to healthy donors.

Sequencing targeted expressed TCRB transcripts, as all isolated RNA had been reverse transcribed. Sequencing was performed with immunoSEQ multiplex PCR; in TCRdb, only in-frame clones are kept and a portion is missing. The sample includes around 310,000 clones, 13% of them seen just once. Study-wide results and limits: TCRB CDR3s from Type 1 diabetes patients were moderately but significantly shorter in all four CD4+ subsets.

Cells sorted by CD45RO/CCR7/CD25/CD127/CD95/CD27 comprised CD4+ naive, central memory, regulatory and stem cell-like memory cells. Deletions cut 2 bases from V and 1 base from J, with 8 bases between. Germline V gene lookup returns CDR1 MNHNY and CDR2 SVGAGI (reference sequence). The CDR3 spans 14 residues. On this clone itself: Its specificity is unknown.

This clonotype was sampled from a woman aged 18-35 years with type 1 diabetes. The sample was naive CD4+ T cells from blood. J is TRBJ1-2 and V is TRBV6-6; no reliable D call. The CDR3 coding sequence is TGTGCCAGCAGTTACAGGCGGATTAACTATGGCTACACCTTC. This sequence encodes CASSYRRINYGYTF.